The clone carrying this TCR beta chain was found many times. The antigen is undetermined. These data come from a study of early T cells in non-severe SARS-CoV-2 infection. In the study overall: The chains were unpaired, and the sequenced material was bulk RNA from unsorted whole blood.

CDR1 is GTSNPN, CDR2 SVGIG, per germline (reference sequence). Trimming removed 4 bases from V and 0 bases from J; junction bases left unmatched: 1. The CDR3 contains 13 residues. Study-level points and caveats: VDJdb-based annotation leaned toward anti-spike CD8 responses and missed private and CD4 specificities.

The TCR library protocol was used to attach unique molecular identifiers. These identifiers were attached to individual cDNA molecules. A single record per CDR3 protein comes from TCRdb applying MiXCR to the 5' RACE reads. The sample lists tens of thousands of distinct CDR3 sequences; 15% were seen once. This sequence joins TRBV30 and TRBJ2-3; 7 bases line up with TRBD1. Material for sequencing was whole blood. The sequence came from an adult who was a healthcare worker with PCR-confirmed SARS-CoV-2 infection or an uninfected control (not recorded which). CDR3 protein: CAWNRGSTDTQYF. CDR3 in DNA: TGTGCCTGGAACAGGGGTAGCACAGATACGCAGTATTTT.